These 10 T cell receptor beta chains were sequenced from one sample in a study of T-cell reconstitution after alpha-beta-depleted transplantation in children. A library of TCRbeta sequences, prepared with unique molecular identifiers, was generated. TCRdb fed the PCR reads into MiXCR, producing one record per CDR3 protein. The table records about 510,000 distinct CDR3 sequences, more than 9.5% of them present only once. Sequenced material: PBMCs, mostly from graft donor cells, taken 180 days after TCRalphabeta/CD19-depleted stem cell transplant. The receptor source for this set is a female patient aged 2-9 years who had a stem cell transplant for aplastic anemia, so the T cells may come from the graft donor.

Of note for this clonotype: The junction does not match germline at one end; this may be a read error. The chain links TRBV11-2 to TRBJ2-1; 8 bases map to TRBD2. The CDR3 covers 13 residues. The germline V gene has CDR1 SGHAT and CDR2 FQNNGV. The CDR3 DNA reads TGTGCCAGCACCTCCCCATCGGGACTAGGAGTAGTCTTC. Translation gives CASTSPSGLGVVF.

This clonotype showed up just a few times. The V gene is TRBV10-3, the J gene TRBJ2-7, with TRBD1 matching 10 bases. J was trimmed by 6 bases and V by 4 bases; bases with no gene match: 3. Germline CDR1 is ENHRY and CDR2 is SYGVKD. The CDR3 has 13 residues. In DNA form, the CDR3 reads TGTGCCATCAGTGGACAGGGGGCTGGCGAGCAGTACTTC. Translating gives CAISGQGAGEQYF.

This clonotype was counted at least ten times. The chain recombines TRBV29-1 with TRBJ1-5; D might be TRBD1 (6 bases). From germline, CDR1 is SQVTM and CDR2 ANQGSEA. The ends were cut back, 4 bases at V and 3 bases at J, with 7 bases in the middle. This CDR3 spans 12 amino acids. This CDR3 is CSVGQVNQPQHF. The CDR3 nucleotides are TGCAGCGTTGGACAGGTCAATCAGCCCCAGCATTTT.

A few counts support this clonotype. The CDR3: CASSPTGTRSINEQFF. CDR3 nucleotides: TGTGCCAGCAGCCCGACCGGGACTAGATCTATCAATGAGCAGTTCTTC. V is TRBV3-1 and J is TRBJ2-1, with TRBD2 identical over 8 bases. With V trimmed by 4 bases and J by 6 bases, 11 bases remained unmatched. CDR1 is LGHDT and CDR2 is YNNKEL in the germline V gene (reference sequence). This CDR3 region has 16 residues.

This clonotype was observed at least ten times. The V and J genes are TRBV30 and TRBJ2-1; 8 bases are shared with TRBD2. V was pared by 1 base and J by 8 bases, with 10 bases of the junction left unmatched. This CDR3 region has 15 residues. Germline lookup yields CDR1 GTSNPN and CDR2 SVGIG (reference sequence). DNA for the CDR3: TGTGCCTGGAGTGGGTACGGGAGGGGTCGGGATGAGCAGTTCTTC. It encodes CAWSGYGRGRDEQFF.

With respect to this clonotype: This sequence may be a read error, since a much larger clone differs from it by one base. The chain carries TRBV29-1 and TRBJ2-1; TRBD1 matches at 8 bases. The CDR3 totals 16 residues. The J segment lost 5 bases and the V segment lost 3 bases, leaving 12 bases of the junction unmatched. CDR1 SQVTM and CDR2 ANQGSEA come from the germline V gene. As DNA, the CDR3 is TGCAGCGTTGATGGGGCAGGGGGCCCTACTCACAATGAGCAGTTCTTC. Encoded protein: CSVDGAGGPTHNEQFF.

This clonotype was seen more than once but under ten times. The genes are TRBV21-1 and TRBJ2-7; TRBD2 reflects the table's D call only, with no check against the DNA. TRBV21-1 is flagged as a pseudogene. The length of the CDR3 is 15 residues. CDR3 sequence: CASSRGLPRRHEQYV. The CDR3 DNA follows: TGTGCCAGCAGCAGGGGACTACCCCGGCGCCACGAGCAGTACGTC.

Ten or more counts support this clonotype. The chain couples TRBV9 to TRBJ2-7, with 11 nucleotides matching TRBD1. The CDR3 covers 15 residues. Trimming removed 0 bases from V and 2 bases from J; junction bases left unmatched: 1. Germline V lookup: CDR1 SGDLS, CDR2 YYNGEE. DNA of the CDR3: TGTGCCAGCAGCGTAGCGGGACAGGGGGCCTACGAGCAGTACTTC. Protein product: CASSVAGQGAYEQYF. The variable domain in full, completed from reference TRBV9 and TRBJ2-7, reads DSGVTQTPKHLITATGQRVTLRCSPRSGDLSVYWYQQSLDQGLQFLIQYYNGEERAKGNILERFSAQQFPDLHSELNLSSLELGDSALYFCASSVAGQGAYEQYFGPGTRLTVT.

The V call is TRBV18, the J call TRBJ1-5; D is unresolved. The CDR3 has 13 residues. The germline gives CDR1 KGHSH, CDR2 LQKENI. The V gene lost 2 bases and the J gene lost 6 bases, with 8 bases spanning the gap. The CDR3 region has the DNA TGTGCCAGCTCACCAATATCGGGTCAGCCCCAGCATTTT. Protein: CASSPISGQPQHF.

The V call is TRBV20-1, the J call TRBJ1-5; 10 bases are a match to TRBD1. Germline lookup yields CDR1 DFQATT and CDR2 SNEGSKA (reference sequence). This CDR3 contains 16 residues. The ends lost 0 bases at V and 0 bases at J; junction bases unmatched: 2. The CDR3 spells CSARDGDRGSNQPQHF. The CDR3 DNA sequence: TGCAGTGCTAGAGATGGGGACAGGGGTAGCAATCAGCCCCAGCATTTT.